These 21 T cell receptor beta chains came from one sample sequenced in a study of blood T cells in healthy people across ages. Primers used in a second PCR of about 7 to 12 cycles were a sample-barcoded 5' primer and a J-beta primer mix. Each CDR3 protein is one row after TCRdb ran MiXCR on the 5' RACE reads. This sample has about 570,000 distinct CDR3 sequences, with 27% found just once. Specimen: blood. These receptors were obtained from a woman aged 70 to 79 in good health.

With respect to this clonotype: Mismatch with germline at one junction end may stem from a read error. The V call is TRBV6-6, the J call TRBJ2-3, with D unresolved. This CDR3 has 11 residues. Germline V gives CDR1 MNHNY, CDR2 SVGAGI (reference sequence). The CDR3 nucleotides read TGTGCCAGCAGTTATAGAGATGCGCAGTATTTT. Translation: CASSYRDAQYF.

The V call is TRBV5-1, the J call TRBJ2-2, with no clear D. CDR3 size: 14 residues. The germline CDR1 and CDR2 sequences are SGHRS and YFSETQ. V was shortened by 5 bases and J by 1 base, with 9 bases between the two germline ends. DNA for the CDR3: TGCGCCAGCAGACCCGACCTGAACACCGGGGAGCTGTTTTTT. As protein: CASRPDLNTGELFF.

This chain links TRBV27 with TRBJ2-7; no definite D call. This CDR3 region has 14 residues. CDR1 and CDR2 (germline): MNHEY, SMNVEV (reference sequence). With 5 bases removed from V and 2 bases from J, the gap between germline ends came to 13 bases. This CDR3 reads CASSHSTGTYEQYF. The CDR3 DNA follows: TGTGCCAGCAGTCATTCGACTGGGACCTACGAGCAGTACTTC.

This clonotype was detected a few times. The V gene is TRBV6-1, the J gene TRBJ1-4; D possibly corresponds to TRBD1 (5 bases). Trimming took off 6 bases at V and 5 bases at J, with 25 bases between the two ends. This CDR3 spans 18 amino acids. Germline V gene lookup returns CDR1 MNHNS and CDR2 SASEGT. CDR3: CASSIPPFSGPGNEKLFF. The CDR3 region has the DNA TGTGCCAGCAGCATACCGCCCTTCTCAGGACCAGGGAATGAAAAACTGTTTTTT.

The chain's CDR3 is CSASPGQGFRNEQFF. In DNA form, the CDR3 reads TGCAGTGCTTCGCCGGGACAGGGGTTTAGGAATGAGCAGTTCTTC. The rearrangement uses TRBV20-1 and TRBJ2-5, with 10 bases aligning to TRBD1. The J call may be in error: the DNA end matches TRBJ2-1 better. This CDR3 contains 15 residues. Germline CDR1 reads DFQATT; CDR2 reads SNEGSKA (reference sequence).

The sample holds a few counts of this clonotype. The chain combines TRBV7-2 with TRBJ2-4, with TRBD2 matching 8 bases. The CDR3 runs to 20 residues. Per the germline V gene, CDR1 is SGHTA and CDR2 is FQGNSA. The V gene end was trimmed by 5 bases and the J gene end by 0 bases; junction bases not matched to a gene: 18. In nucleotides, the CDR3 is TGTGCCAGCAGCCCGAGGGGTCGGGGGGGCCACCAGCTAGCCAAAAACATTCAGTACTTC. It codes for CASSPRGRGGHQLAKNIQYF.

In its sample, this clonotype was seen a few times. V is TRBV7-2 and J is TRBJ1-6, with 10 bases that match TRBD1. Germline trimming cut 4 bases from V and 8 bases from J; bases unmatched to any gene: 2. CDR3 length: 14 residues. Germline V CDR1 and CDR2: SGHTA, FQGNSA. This CDR3 is CASSSGQGYSPLHF. The CDR3 bases are TGTGCCAGCAGCTCGGGACAGGGGTATTCACCCCTCCACTTT.

V and J are TRBV20-1 and TRBJ1-2, with a weak D call TRBD1 (5 bases). V was shortened by 5 bases and J by 3 bases, with 13 bases between the two germline ends. The germline V gene has CDR1 DFQATT and CDR2 SNEGSKA (reference sequence). CDR3 length: 13 amino acids. The CDR3: CSAPGDAHYGYTF. CDR3 nucleotide sequence: TGCAGTGCTCCCGGGGACGCTCACTATGGCTACACCTTC.

This clonotype turned up a few times. This rearrangement joins TRBV27 to TRBJ2-5; TRBD1 agrees at 8 bases. The J call is doubtful: the DNA matches TRBJ2-7 better. CDR1 and CDR2 from the germline V gene are MNHEY and SMNVEV (reference sequence). The CDR3 contains 13 residues. The CDR3 reads CASKETGAYEQYF. CDR3 nucleotides: TGTGCCAGCAAAGAGACAGGGGCCTACGAGCAGTACTTC.

Regarding this clonotype: A much larger clonotype is one base distant, so this may be a read error. As the CDR3 is not closed by the conserved phenylalanine or tryptophan, this likely results from a read error. The CDR3 sequence is CSALTSGGLETQYL. Written as DNA, the CDR3 is TGCAGTGCCTTGACTAGCGGGGGGTTGGAGACCCAGTACCTC. The chain is built from TRBV20-1 and TRBJ2-5; 13 bases agree with TRBD2. V lost 6 bases, J lost 5 bases, and 6 bases stayed unmatched. Germline V CDR1 and CDR2: DFQATT, SNEGSKA (reference sequence). This CDR3 is built from 14 residues.

The gene calls are TRBV5-1 and TRBJ1-6; no reliable D call. The germline V gene encodes CDR1 SGHRS and CDR2 YFSETQ. The CDR3 spans 16 residues. Trimming took off 0 bases at V and 10 bases at J, with 17 bases between the two ends. The CDR3 reads CASSLVRGYQNSPLHF. Here the CDR3 DNA reads TGCGCCAGCAGCTTGGTTCGGGGTTACCAGAACTCACCCCTCCACTTT.

V is TRBV10-3 and J is TRBJ1-1, with D uncertain. This CDR3 region has 13 residues. V was clipped by 4 bases and J by 7 bases, with 13 bases between them. Germline V gene data show CDR1 as ENHRY and CDR2 as SYGVKD. The CDR3, as DNA: TGTGCCATCAGTGCTCGGCAGATTAATGAAGCTTTCTTT. Amino acid sequence: CAISARQINEAFF.

This clonotype was observed a few times. The chain links TRBV7-3 to TRBJ2-1; 8 bases are a match to TRBD2. The germline gives CDR1 SGHTA, CDR2 FQGTGA. V lost 3 bases to trimming and J lost 4 bases; unmatched junction nucleotides: 5. The CDR3 covers 15 residues. The CDR3 DNA reads as TGTGCCAGCAGCTTTCTAGCGGGCGTTTACAATGAGCAGTTCTTC. This translates into CASSFLAGVYNEQFF.

This clonotype has just one count. This chain connects TRBV5-1 to TRBJ1-6; D unresolved. V was trimmed by 6 bases and J by 7 bases, leaving 11 bases between them. Per the germline V gene, CDR1 is SGHRS and CDR2 is YFSETQ. The CDR3 is 13 amino acids. The CDR3 reads CASKAGDNSPLHF. In DNA form, the CDR3 reads TGCGCCAGCAAGGCAGGAGACAATTCACCCCTCCACTTT.

This clonotype was detected only a few times. V usage is TRBV3-1 and J usage is TRBJ1-1; D remains unclear. The CDR3 runs to 15 residues. Germline lookup yields CDR1 LGHDT and CDR2 YNNKEL (reference sequence). V was cut by 4 bases and J by 4 bases, with 16 bases left in between. CDR3 loop: CASSRTVFTGTEAFF. The CDR3 bases are TGTGCCAGCAGCCGAACTGTATTCACGGGCACTGAAGCTTTCTTT.

This clonotype appeared a few times. The chain has TRBV7-9 and TRBJ2-2; D may correspond to TRBD1 or TRBD2 (5 bases each). The V gene lost 1 base and the J gene lost 7 bases, with 13 bases spanning the gap. Germline V CDR1 and CDR2: SEHNR, FQNEAQ (reference sequence). This CDR3 region has 15 residues. In DNA form, the CDR3 reads TGTGCCAGCAGCTTAGGACTACCAGGGAGCGGGGAGCTGTTTTTT. The encoded protein is CASSLGLPGSGELFF.

The V call is TRBV6-5, the J call TRBJ2-7; TRBD1 matches at 7 bases. The length of the CDR3 is 15 residues. Germline trimming cut 6 bases from V and 5 bases from J; bases unmatched to any gene: 13. Germline V gene data show CDR1 as MNHEY and CDR2 as SVGAGI. CDR3 residues: CASSDREISLDEQYF. CDR3 nucleotide sequence: TGTGCCAGCAGCGACAGGGAAATAAGCTTGGACGAGCAGTACTTC.

In its sample, this clonotype was seen many times. The rearrangement links TRBV27 to TRBJ1-4; a weak D match, TRBD1 (5 bases). CDR3 length: 14 residues. CDR1 and CDR2 (germline): MNHEY, SMNVEV (reference sequence). V lost 3 bases, J lost 1 base, and 6 bases lay in between. The CDR3 nucleotides read TGTGCCAGCAGTTTCGACAGAACTAATGAAAAACTGTTTTTT. Translating it yields CASSFDRTNEKLFF.

This clonotype was seen only a few times. The CDR3 sequence is CASSRDTQPQHF. For the CDR3, the DNA is TGTGCCAGCAGCCGAGACACCCAGCCCCAGCATTTT. The chain links TRBV12-3 or TRBV12-4 to TRBJ1-5; no reliable D call. V shed 6 bases and J shed 7 bases, with 10 bases lying between them. There are 12 residues in the CDR3.

This clonotype was observed a handful of times. V and J are TRBV24-1 and TRBJ2-1; D might be TRBD1 (5 bases). The CDR3 totals 14 residues. Germline V gene data show CDR1 as KGHDR and CDR2 as SFDVKD. The ends were cut back, 3 bases at V and 4 bases at J, with 9 bases in the middle. The CDR3 region is CATSDVGQYNEQFF. The CDR3 DNA is TGTGCCACCAGTGATGTGGGGCAATACAATGAGCAGTTCTTC.

This clonotype was counted a few times. The chain has TRBV5-1 and TRBJ2-5; D is perhaps TRBD2 (6 bases). V was trimmed by 4 bases and J by 3 bases, leaving 13 bases between them. The CDR3 length is 14 residues. Germline-derived CDR1 and CDR2 are SGHRS and YFSETQ. In nucleotides, the CDR3 is TGCGCCAGCAGCCTGGGACTGGGGGAAGAGACCCAGTACTTC. This codes for CASSLGLGEETQYF.